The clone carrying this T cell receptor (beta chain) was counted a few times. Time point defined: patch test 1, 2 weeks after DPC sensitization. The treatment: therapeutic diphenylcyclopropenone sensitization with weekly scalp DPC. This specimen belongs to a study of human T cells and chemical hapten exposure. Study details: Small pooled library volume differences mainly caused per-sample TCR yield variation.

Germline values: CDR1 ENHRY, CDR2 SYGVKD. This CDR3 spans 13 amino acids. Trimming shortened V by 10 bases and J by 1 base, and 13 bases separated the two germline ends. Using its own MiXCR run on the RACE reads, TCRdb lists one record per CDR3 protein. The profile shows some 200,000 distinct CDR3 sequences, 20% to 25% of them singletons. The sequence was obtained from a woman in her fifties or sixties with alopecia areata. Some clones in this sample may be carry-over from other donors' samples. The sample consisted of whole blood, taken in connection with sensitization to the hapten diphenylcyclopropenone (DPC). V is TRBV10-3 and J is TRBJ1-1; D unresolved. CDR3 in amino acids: CATTSGKNTEAFF. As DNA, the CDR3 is TGTGCCACCACTAGCGGTAAGAACACTGAAGCTTTCTTT.